This T cell receptor (beta chain) was captured by sequencing in a study of OX40 agonist ivuxolimab in advanced cancers. Study conclusions and caveats: Both CD4+ and CD8+ T cell populations in blood had undergone clonal expansion by week 6 at 0.1 to 3.0 mg/kg.

TCRdb keeps only in-frame clones here, not all; method: immunoSEQ multiplex PCR. In the table there are 78,000 or so clones, roughly 90% of which are singletons. To note about this clone: Its antigen is still unknown.

This material consisted of CD4+ or CD8+ T cells sorted from blood, taken in a trial of the OX40 agonist ivuxolimab. This clonotype was sampled from an adult with an advanced solid tumor such as melanoma, head and neck, liver or kidney cancer.

For the CDR3, the DNA is TGTGCCAGCAGCCCAGTCATAGGGGCCTACGAGCAGTACTTC. As protein: CASSPVIGAYEQYF. The rearrangement joins TRBV5-5 to TRBJ2-7; weak D call: TRBD1 (5 bases). Between the trimmed V and J ends, which lost 4 bases and 2 bases, there was a span of 13 bases. In germline, CDR1 is SGHKS, CDR2 YYEKEE (reference sequence). The CDR3 consists of 14 residues.